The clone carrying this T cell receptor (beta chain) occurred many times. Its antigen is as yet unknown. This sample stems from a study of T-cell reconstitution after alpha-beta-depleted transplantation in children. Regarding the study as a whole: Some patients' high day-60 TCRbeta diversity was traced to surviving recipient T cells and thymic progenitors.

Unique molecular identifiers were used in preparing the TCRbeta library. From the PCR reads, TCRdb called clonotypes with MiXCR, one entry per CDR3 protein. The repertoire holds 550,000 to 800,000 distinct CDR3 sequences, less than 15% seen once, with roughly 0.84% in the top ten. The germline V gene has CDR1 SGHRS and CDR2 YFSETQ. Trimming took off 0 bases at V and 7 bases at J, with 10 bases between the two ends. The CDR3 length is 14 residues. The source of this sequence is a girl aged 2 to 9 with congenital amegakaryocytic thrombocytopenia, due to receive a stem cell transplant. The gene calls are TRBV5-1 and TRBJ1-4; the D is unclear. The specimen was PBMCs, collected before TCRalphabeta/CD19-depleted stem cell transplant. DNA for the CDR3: TGCGCCAGCAGCTTGGAACCCTCCGGTGAAAAACTGTTTTTT. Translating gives CASSLEPSGEKLFF.